The 9 T cell receptor beta chains reported below all come from one sample, sequenced in a study of shared clonotypes between healthy human individuals. Here immunoSEQ multiplex PCR was the method, and the copy in TCRdb shows in-frame clones only, minus some. This table has hundreds of thousands of clones, about 95% appearing once. It was CD45RO-negative cells, positively selected for CCR7, that made up naive CD8 cells, with terminally differentiated effector memory CD45RA+ cells excluded. Material: naive CD8+ T cells sorted from blood. These receptors originate from a woman under 40 in good health.

V usage is TRBV19 and J usage is TRBJ1-5, with D maybe TRBD1 (5 bases). V gave up 1 base and J gave up 3 bases, with 7 bases separating them. CDR3 length equals 14 residues. CDR1 is LNHDA and CDR2 is SQIVND in the germline V gene (reference sequence). The CDR3 region is CASSIGGDNQPQHF. CDR3 DNA sequence: TGTGCCAGTAGTATAGGAGGGGACAATCAGCCCCAGCATTTT.

The chain links TRBV9 to TRBJ2-7; 8 bases are a match to TRBD2. The junction had 12 bases not matched to a gene; V was cut back by 7 bases and J by 6 bases. The germline CDR1 and CDR2 sequences are SGDLS and YYNGEE. The CDR3 contains 14 residues. Here the CDR3 reads CASGDGGSGGEQYF. The CDR3 DNA reads TGTGCCAGCGGCGATGGGGGGAGCGGGGGCGAGCAGTACTTC.

The chain combines TRBV27 with TRBJ2-5, with D possibly being TRBD1 or TRBD2 (6 bases each). The J call is in doubt because the DNA end fits TRBJ2-7 better. Germline assignment: CDR1 MNHEY and CDR2 SMNVEV (reference sequence). The CDR3 spans 14 residues. The CDR3 here is CASSLRGPTYEQYF. The CDR3 bases are TGTGCCAGCAGTTTACGGGGGCCCACCTACGAGCAGTACTTC.

The chain combines TRBV6-5 with TRBJ2-3; a weak D match, TRBD1 (5 bases). Germline loops: CDR1 MNHEY, CDR2 SVGAGI. This CDR3 has 15 residues. V lost 5 bases and J 1 base, leaving 13 bases between the germline ends. CDR3: CASSAVEQGTDTQYF. The CDR3 DNA sequence: TGTGCCAGCAGTGCGGTAGAACAGGGCACAGATACGCAGTATTTT.

The J gene is TRBJ1-5, the V gene TRBV6-1, with D unresolved. The CDR3 is 15 residues long. Deletions cut 3 bases from V and 7 bases from J, with 16 bases between. Germline lookup yields CDR1 MNHNS and CDR2 SASEGT. The CDR3 loop is CASSDRDINSQPQHF. CDR3 DNA: TGTGCCAGCAGTGACCGAGACATTAATTCACAGCCCCAGCATTTT.

The CDR3 sequence: CASSDMDYEQYF. In nucleotides, the CDR3 is TGCGCCAGCAGTGACATGGATTACGAGCAGTACTTC. V is TRBV10-1 and J is TRBJ2-7; D gene uncertain. Germline CDR1 and CDR2: WNHNN and SYGVQD (reference sequence). This CDR3 region has 12 residues. Trimming left V 3 bases short and J 4 bases short, with 7 bases between.

The chain carries TRBV28 and TRBJ1-1; no clear D gene. Germline V gene sequence: CDR1 MDHEN, CDR2 SYDVKM. Trimming took off 3 bases at V and 7 bases at J, with 12 bases between the two ends. This CDR3 has 13 residues. The CDR3, as DNA: TGTGCCAGCAGTTTTAGGGTCGGGGATGAAGCTTTCTTT. This codes for CASSFRVGDEAFF.

J is TRBJ2-1 and V is TRBV2, with D possibly being TRBD2 (6 bases). The V end was cut by 6 bases, the J end by 1 base, with 10 bases between. Germline assignment: CDR1 SNHLY and CDR2 FYNNEI. The CDR3 contains 14 residues. The CDR3 region is CASRKAGSYNEQFF. For the CDR3, the DNA is TGTGCCAGCAGGAAGGCGGGGTCCTACAATGAGCAGTTCTTC.

As regards this clone: Other DNA variants within this sample encode the same CDR3. CDR3 amino acids: CASSLEAEETQYF. CDR3 DNA sequence: TGTGCCAGCAGCTTGGAAGCCGAAGAGACCCAGTACTTC. The chain recombines TRBV5-4 with TRBJ2-5; unclear D gene. Germline V lookup: CDR1 SGHNT, CDR2 YYREEE (reference sequence). V lost 0 bases and J 3 bases, leaving 6 bases between the germline ends. The CDR3 runs 13 residues.